These 15 T cell receptor beta chains share one sample of origin, sequenced in a study of T-cell reconstitution after alpha-beta-depleted transplantation in children. During its preparation, the TCRbeta library received unique molecular identifiers. TCRdb re-analysed the PCR reads in MiXCR, keeping a single row per CDR3 protein. This table holds about 640,000 distinct CDR3 sequences, about 15% found once. Here the sequenced sample was PBMCs from the stem cell graft donor, taken from the stem cell graft. Source of these receptors: a human donor who donated a stem cell graft to a child with acute myeloid leukemia.

At least ten counts were recorded for this clonotype. This chain links TRBV5-1 with TRBJ1-1, with 10 positions matching TRBD1. V shed 4 bases and J 4 bases; nucleotides not matched to a gene: 4. This CDR3 comprises 14 residues. Germline V gene lookup returns CDR1 SGHRS and CDR2 YFSETQ. Written as DNA, the CDR3 is TGCGCCAGCAGCACACGGACAGGGGGCACTGAAGCTTTCTTT. This gives the protein CASSTRTGGTEAFF.

This clonotype was seen many times. The chain couples TRBV5-1 to TRBJ2-5; D not resolved. With 0 bases removed from V and 0 bases from J, the gap between germline ends came to 6 bases. The CDR3 loop spans 14 amino acids. Germline CDR1 is SGHRS and CDR2 is YFSETQ. The DNA for the CDR3 is TGCGCCAGCAGCTTGGCCGTATACCAAGAGACCCAGTACTTC. Its protein product is CASSLAVYQETQYF.

The genes are TRBV30 and TRBJ2-1; 11 bases fit TRBD1. This CDR3 has 14 residues. CDR1 GTSNPN and CDR2 SVGIG come from the germline V gene (reference sequence). V lost 7 bases to trimming and J lost 6 bases; unmatched junction nucleotides: 8. CDR3 in amino acids: CASLGQGGSNEQFF. CDR3 coding DNA: TGTGCCTCCTTGGGACAGGGGGGATCCAATGAGCAGTTCTTC.

The chain carries TRBV7-2 and TRBJ2-2, with D tentatively TRBD1 (6 bases). CDR1 and CDR2 from the germline V gene are SGHTA and FQGNSA. The CDR3 loop spans 16 amino acids. V was shortened by 5 bases and J by 0 bases, with 13 bases between the two germline ends. The CDR3 DNA is TGTGCCAGCAGCCCTAGAGGGGGAACGAACACCGGGGAGCTGTTTTTT. Protein: CASSPRGGTNTGELFF.

The genes are TRBV5-1 and TRBJ1-1; 8 bases are a match to TRBD1. With V trimmed by 0 bases and J by 7 bases, 5 bases remained unmatched. From germline, CDR1 is SGHRS and CDR2 YFSETQ. The CDR3 runs to 14 residues. CDR3 in DNA: TGCGCCAGCAGCTTGGCCGCACAGGGGGATGAAGCTTTCTTT. This codes for CASSLAAQGDEAFF.

This clonotype came up a few times. The rearrangement links TRBV5-1 to TRBJ1-2; possible D gene TRBD1, 6 bases. The germline V gene encodes CDR1 SGHRS and CDR2 YFSETQ. V was clipped by 4 bases and J by 3 bases, with 16 bases between them. This CDR3 is built from 15 residues. The chain's CDR3 is CASSAVGGAYYGYTF. Here the CDR3 DNA reads TGCGCCAGCAGCGCGGTCGGGGGGGCCTACTATGGCTACACCTTC.

This clonotype was found many times. The V and J genes are TRBV7-2 and TRBJ1-1; D is unresolved. V lost 2 bases and J 2 bases, leaving 15 bases between the germline ends. This CDR3 is 16 amino acids long. Per germline, CDR1 SGHTA and CDR2 FQGNSA. The CDR3, as DNA: TGTGCCAGCAGCTTAACGCTGGGATTGGGAAACACTGAAGCTTTCTTT. Its translation is CASSLTLGLGNTEAFF.

This sequence joins TRBV11-1 and TRBJ2-1; the D gene is possibly TRBD2 (5 bases). Germline V gives CDR1 SGHAT, CDR2 FQDESV (reference sequence). Between the trimmed V and J ends, which lost 1 base and 4 bases, there was a span of 14 bases. This CDR3 region has 16 residues. CDR3 nucleotide sequence: TGTGCCAGCAGCTTAGATTGGACTCATCGATACAATGAGCAGTTCTTC. The encoded protein is CASSLDWTHRYNEQFF.

The rearrangement uses TRBV5-1 and TRBJ2-7, with D possibly TRBD1 on 5 matching bases. Trimming removed 0 bases from V and 5 bases from J, with 12 bases in between. This CDR3 contains 14 residues. Germline assignment: CDR1 SGHRS and CDR2 YFSETQ. CDR3 residues: CASSLVAGNHEQYF. As DNA, the CDR3 is TGCGCCAGCAGCTTGGTTGCAGGGAACCACGAGCAGTACTTC.

This clonotype was observed a handful of times. The V and J genes are TRBV2 and TRBJ1-1; 7 bases agree with TRBD1. The CDR3 length is 14 residues. CDR1 and CDR2 from the germline V gene are SNHLY and FYNNEI. With V trimmed by 9 bases and J by 3 bases, 10 bases remained unmatched. The chain's CDR3 is CARKDRRLDTEAFF. The CDR3 DNA is TGTGCCAGGAAGGACAGGAGGTTGGACACTGAAGCTTTCTTT.

This chain uses TRBV27 with TRBJ2-1; 13 bases map to TRBD2. The junction had 2 bases not matched to a gene; V was cut back by 3 bases and J by 12 bases. The germline V gene has CDR1 MNHEY and CDR2 SMNVEV (reference sequence). This CDR3 contains 13 residues. DNA for the CDR3: TGTGCCAGCAGTTTGGGACTAGCGGGGCCGCAGTTCTTC. It specifies CASSLGLAGPQFF.

J is TRBJ2-3 and V is TRBV27; the D gene is possibly TRBD2 (7 bases). This CDR3 region has 17 residues. Germline loops: CDR1 MNHEY, CDR2 SMNVEV (reference sequence). The V end lost 4 bases, the J end lost 2 bases, and 19 bases lay between the germline ends. The CDR3 protein is CASSSPTRGGFTDTQYF. Written as DNA, the CDR3 is TGTGCCAGCAGTTCGCCTACGAGGGGGGGTTTCACAGATACGCAGTATTTT.

This chain uses TRBV28 with TRBJ2-1; 8 bases map to TRBD2. J lost 8 bases, V lost 8 bases, and 11 bases had no gene match. The CDR3 spans 14 residues. Germline lookup yields CDR1 MDHEN and CDR2 SYDVKM. This chain's CDR3 is CASYRGGLIDEQFF. The CDR3 DNA reads TGTGCCAGCTACCGGGGGGGCCTCATCGATGAGCAGTTCTTC.

V gene TRBV7-2 combines with J gene TRBJ2-1; TRBD2 agrees at 7 bases. Germline V lookup: CDR1 SGHTA, CDR2 FQGNSA. The CDR3 covers 16 residues. Trimming at V came to 1 base and at J to 7 bases, leaving 10 bases not matched to a gene. The chain's CDR3 is CASSLGPGGSRNEQFF. DNA for the CDR3: TGTGCCAGCAGCTTAGGACCGGGGGGATCGAGGAATGAGCAGTTCTTC. The full variable domain, its missing parts supplied by reference TRBV7-2 and TRBJ2-1, is GAGVSQSPSNKVTEKGKDVELRCDPISGHTALYWYRQSLGQGLEFLIYFQGNSAPDKSGLPSDRFSAERTGGSVSTLTIQRTQQEDSAVYLCASSLGPGGSRNEQFFGPGTRLTVL.

Concerning this clonotype itself: One junction end disagrees with the germline gene, perhaps due to a read error. The genes are TRBV20-1 and TRBJ1-1; a weak D match, TRBD1 (6 bases). The CDR3 runs to 13 residues. Per the germline V gene, CDR1 is DFQATT and CDR2 is SNEGSKA (reference sequence). The CDR3 nucleotides are TGCAGTGTTAGAGGGGGGGGGAACACTGAAGCTTTCTTT. Translating gives CSVRGGGNTEAFF.